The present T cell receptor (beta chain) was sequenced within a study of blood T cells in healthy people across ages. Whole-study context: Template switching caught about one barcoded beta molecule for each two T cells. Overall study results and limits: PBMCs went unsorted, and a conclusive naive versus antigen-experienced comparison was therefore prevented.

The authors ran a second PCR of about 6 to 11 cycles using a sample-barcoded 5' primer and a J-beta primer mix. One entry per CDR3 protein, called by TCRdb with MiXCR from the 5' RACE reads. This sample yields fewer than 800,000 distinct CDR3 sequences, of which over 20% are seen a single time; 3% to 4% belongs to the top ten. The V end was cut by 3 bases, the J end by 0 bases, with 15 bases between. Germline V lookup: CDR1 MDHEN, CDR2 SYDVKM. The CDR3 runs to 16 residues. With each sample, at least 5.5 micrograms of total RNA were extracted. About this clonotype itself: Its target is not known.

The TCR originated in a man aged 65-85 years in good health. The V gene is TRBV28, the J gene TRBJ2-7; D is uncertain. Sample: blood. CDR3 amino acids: CASSLYLGGSSYEQYF. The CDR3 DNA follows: TGTGCCAGCAGTTTGTACTTGGGCGGAAGCTCCTACGAGCAGTACTTC.